The source of this TCR beta chain is a study of blood T cells in healthy people across ages. The ends were cut back, 5 bases at V and 4 bases at J, with 20 bases in the middle. Germline V lookup: CDR1 MNHEY, CDR2 SMNVEV (reference sequence). CDR3 length: 16 amino acids. Alongside a J-beta primer mix, a sample-barcoded 5' primer served in a second PCR lasting 7 to 11 cycles. One entry per CDR3 protein, called by TCRdb with MiXCR from the 5' RACE reads. The sample lists approximately 1,000,000 distinct CDR3 sequences, more than 30% occurring once. Sequencing was done on a sample of blood. This receptor was identified in a man between 18 and 29 years old in good health. V and J are TRBV27 and TRBJ1-1, with D perhaps matching TRBD1 (6 bases). CDR3 bases: TGTGCCAGCAGTCCCCGCATCGGGGGGGGCCCCACTGAAGCTTTCTTT. Amino acids: CASSPRIGGGPTEAFF.